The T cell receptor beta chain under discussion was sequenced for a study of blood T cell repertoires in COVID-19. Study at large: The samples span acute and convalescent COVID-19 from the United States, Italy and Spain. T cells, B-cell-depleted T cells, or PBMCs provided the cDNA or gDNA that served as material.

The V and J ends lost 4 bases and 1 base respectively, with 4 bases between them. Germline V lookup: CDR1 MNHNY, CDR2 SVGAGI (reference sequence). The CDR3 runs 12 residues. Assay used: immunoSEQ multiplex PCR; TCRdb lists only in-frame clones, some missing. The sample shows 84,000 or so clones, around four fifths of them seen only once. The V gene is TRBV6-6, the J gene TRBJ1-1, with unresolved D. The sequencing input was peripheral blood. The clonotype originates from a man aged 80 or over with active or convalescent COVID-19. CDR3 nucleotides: TGTGCCAGCAGTTTCAAGAACACTGAAGCTTTCTTT. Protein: CASSFKNTEAFF.